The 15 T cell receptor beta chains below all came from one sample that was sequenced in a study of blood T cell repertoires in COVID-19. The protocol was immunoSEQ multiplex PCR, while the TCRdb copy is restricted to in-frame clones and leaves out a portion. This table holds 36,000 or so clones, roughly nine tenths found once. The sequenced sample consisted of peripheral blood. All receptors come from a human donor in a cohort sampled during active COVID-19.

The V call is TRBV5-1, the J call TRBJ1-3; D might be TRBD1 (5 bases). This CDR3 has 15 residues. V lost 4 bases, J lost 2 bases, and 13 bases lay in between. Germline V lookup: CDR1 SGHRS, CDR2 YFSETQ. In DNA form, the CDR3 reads TGCGCCAGCAGCCCGGAATGGGGGGCTGGAAACACCATATATTTT. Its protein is CASSPEWGAGNTIYF.

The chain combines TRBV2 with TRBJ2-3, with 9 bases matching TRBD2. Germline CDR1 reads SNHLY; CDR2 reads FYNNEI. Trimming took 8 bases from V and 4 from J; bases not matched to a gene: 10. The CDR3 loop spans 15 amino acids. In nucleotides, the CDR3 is TGTGCCAGCTCTCTGGCGGGAGGGCCAGCAGATACGCAGTATTTT. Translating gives CASSLAGGPADTQYF.

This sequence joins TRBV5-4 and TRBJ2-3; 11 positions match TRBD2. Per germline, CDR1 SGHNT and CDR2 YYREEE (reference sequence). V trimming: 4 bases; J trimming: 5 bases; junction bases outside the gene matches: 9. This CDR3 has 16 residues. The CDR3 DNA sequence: TGTGCCAGCAGCCCGAAGACTAGCGGGATGTTAGATACGCAGTATTTT. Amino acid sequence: CASSPKTSGMLDTQYF.

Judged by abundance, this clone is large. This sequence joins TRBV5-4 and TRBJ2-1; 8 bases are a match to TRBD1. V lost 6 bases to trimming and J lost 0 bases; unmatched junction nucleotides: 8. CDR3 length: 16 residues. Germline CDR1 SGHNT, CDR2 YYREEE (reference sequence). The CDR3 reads CASNNRGSGSYNEQFF. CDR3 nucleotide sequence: TGTGCCAGCAACAACAGGGGGTCGGGCTCCTACAATGAGCAGTTCTTC.

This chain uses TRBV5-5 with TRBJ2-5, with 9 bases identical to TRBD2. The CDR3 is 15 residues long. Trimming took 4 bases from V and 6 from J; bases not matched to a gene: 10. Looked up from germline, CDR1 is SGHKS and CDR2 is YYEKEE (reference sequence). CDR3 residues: CASSPFAGGPKTQYF. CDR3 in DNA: TGTGCCAGCAGCCCCTTTGCGGGAGGGCCTAAGACCCAGTACTTC.

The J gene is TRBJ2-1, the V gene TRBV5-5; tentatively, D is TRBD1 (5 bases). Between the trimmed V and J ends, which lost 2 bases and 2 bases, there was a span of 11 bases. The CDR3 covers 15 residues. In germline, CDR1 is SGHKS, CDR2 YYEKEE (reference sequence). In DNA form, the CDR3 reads TGTGCCAGCAGCTTTTTCCAGGGCGCCTACAATGAGCAGTTCTTC. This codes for CASSFFQGAYNEQFF. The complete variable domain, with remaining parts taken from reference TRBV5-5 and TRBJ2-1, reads DAGVTQSPTHLIKTRGQQVTLRCSPISGHKSVSWYQQVLGQGPQFIFQYYEKEERGRGNFPDRFSARQFPNYSSELNVNALLLGDSALYLCASSFFQGAYNEQFFGPGTRLTVL.

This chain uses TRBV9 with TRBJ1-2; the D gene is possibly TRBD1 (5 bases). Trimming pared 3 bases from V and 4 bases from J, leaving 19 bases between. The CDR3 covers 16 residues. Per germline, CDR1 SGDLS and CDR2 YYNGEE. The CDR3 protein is CASSAEFDTGVYGYTF. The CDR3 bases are TGTGCCAGCAGCGCCGAATTCGACACGGGGGTCTATGGCTACACCTTC.

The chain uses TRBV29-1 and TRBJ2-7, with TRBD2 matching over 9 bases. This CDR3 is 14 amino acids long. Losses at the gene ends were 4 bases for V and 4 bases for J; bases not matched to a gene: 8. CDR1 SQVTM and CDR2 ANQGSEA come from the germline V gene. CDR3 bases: TGCAGCGTTGTGGTGACTAGCGGATTTTACGAGCAGTACTTC. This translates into CSVVVTSGFYEQYF.

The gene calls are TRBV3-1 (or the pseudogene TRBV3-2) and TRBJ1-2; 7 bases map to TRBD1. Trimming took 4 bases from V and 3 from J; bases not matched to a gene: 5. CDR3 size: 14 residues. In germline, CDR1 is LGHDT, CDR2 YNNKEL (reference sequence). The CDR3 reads CASSLRQGDYGYTF. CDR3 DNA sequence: TGTGCCAGCAGCCTCCGACAGGGTGACTATGGCTACACCTTC.

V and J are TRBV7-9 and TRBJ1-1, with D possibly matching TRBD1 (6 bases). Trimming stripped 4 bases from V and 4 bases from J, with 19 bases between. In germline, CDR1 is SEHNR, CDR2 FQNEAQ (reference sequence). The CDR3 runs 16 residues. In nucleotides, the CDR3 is TGTGCCAGCAGCTCCCCCGCCAACAGGGTTTCCACTGAAGCTTTCTTT. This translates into CASSSPANRVSTEAFF.

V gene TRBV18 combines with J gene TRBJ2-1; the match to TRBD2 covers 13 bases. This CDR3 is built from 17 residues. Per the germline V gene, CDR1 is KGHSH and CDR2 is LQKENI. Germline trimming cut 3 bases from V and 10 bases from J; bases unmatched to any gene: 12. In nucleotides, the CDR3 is TGTGCCAGCTCACCCGGACTAGCGGGAGACGGTTATTGGGAGCAGTTCTTC. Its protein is CASSPGLAGDGYWEQFF.

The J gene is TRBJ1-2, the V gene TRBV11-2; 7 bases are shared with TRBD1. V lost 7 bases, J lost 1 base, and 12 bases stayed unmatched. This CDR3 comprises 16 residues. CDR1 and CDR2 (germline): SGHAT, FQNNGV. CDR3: CASTTLRGSLNYGYTF. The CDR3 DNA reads TGTGCCAGCACCACCCTCAGGGGGAGCCTTAACTATGGCTACACCTTC.

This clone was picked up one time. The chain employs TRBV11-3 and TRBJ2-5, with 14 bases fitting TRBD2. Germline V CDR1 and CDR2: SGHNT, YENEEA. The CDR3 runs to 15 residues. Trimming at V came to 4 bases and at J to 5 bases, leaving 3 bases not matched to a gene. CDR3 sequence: CASSSGLAGVETQYF. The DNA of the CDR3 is TGTGCCAGCAGCTCGGGACTAGCGGGAGTTGAGACCCAGTACTTC. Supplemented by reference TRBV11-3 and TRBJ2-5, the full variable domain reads EAGVVQSPRYKIIEKKQPVAFWCNPISGHNTLYWYLQNLGQGPELLIRYENEEAVDDSQLPKDRFSAERLKGVDSTLKIQPAELGDSAVYLCASSSGLAGVETQYFGPGTRLLVL.

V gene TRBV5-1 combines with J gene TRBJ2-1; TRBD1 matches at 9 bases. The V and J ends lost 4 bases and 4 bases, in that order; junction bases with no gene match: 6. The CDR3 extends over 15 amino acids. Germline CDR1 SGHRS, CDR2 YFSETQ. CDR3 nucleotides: TGCGCCAGCAGCGCTGGGACAGGGTCATACAATGAGCAGTTCTTC. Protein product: CASSAGTGSYNEQFF.

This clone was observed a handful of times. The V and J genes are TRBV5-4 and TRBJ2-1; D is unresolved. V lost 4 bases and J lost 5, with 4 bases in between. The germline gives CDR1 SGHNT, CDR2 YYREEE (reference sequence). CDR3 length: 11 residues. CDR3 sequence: CASSSDNEQFF. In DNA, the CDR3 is TGTGCCAGCAGCAGCGACAATGAGCAGTTCTTC.